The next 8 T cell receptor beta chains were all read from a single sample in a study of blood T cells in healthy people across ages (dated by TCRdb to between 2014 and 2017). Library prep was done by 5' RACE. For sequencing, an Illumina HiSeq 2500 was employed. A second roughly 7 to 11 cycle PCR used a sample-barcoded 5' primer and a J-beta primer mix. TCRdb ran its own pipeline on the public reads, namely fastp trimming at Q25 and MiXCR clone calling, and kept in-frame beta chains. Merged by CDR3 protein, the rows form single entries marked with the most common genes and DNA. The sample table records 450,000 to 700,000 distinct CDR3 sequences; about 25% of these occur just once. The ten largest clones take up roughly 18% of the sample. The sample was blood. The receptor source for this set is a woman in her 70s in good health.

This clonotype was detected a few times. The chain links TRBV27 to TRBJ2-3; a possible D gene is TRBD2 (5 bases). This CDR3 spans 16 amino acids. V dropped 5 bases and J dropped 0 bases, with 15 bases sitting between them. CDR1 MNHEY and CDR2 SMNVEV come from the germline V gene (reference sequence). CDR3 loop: CASSLRTHPSTDTQYF. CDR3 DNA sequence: TGTGCCAGCAGTCTCCGGACTCACCCCAGCACAGATACGCAGTATTTT.

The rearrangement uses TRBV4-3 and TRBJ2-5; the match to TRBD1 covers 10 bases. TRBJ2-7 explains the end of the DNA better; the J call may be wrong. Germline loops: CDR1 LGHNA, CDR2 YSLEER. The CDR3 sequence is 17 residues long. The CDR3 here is CASSPNHWDRGLGEQYF. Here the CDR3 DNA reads TGCGCCAGCAGCCCGAACCACTGGGACAGGGGATTAGGCGAGCAGTACTTC.

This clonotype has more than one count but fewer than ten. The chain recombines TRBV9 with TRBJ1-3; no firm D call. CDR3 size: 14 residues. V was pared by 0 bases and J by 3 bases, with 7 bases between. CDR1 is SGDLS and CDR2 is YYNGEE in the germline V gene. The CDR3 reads CASSVGGFGNTIYF. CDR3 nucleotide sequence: TGTGCCAGCAGCGTAGGAGGCTTTGGAAACACCATATATTTT.

For the CDR3, the DNA is TGTGCCAGCAGTCCAGAAACGGGGGGGGCCAACGTCCTGACTTTC. It encodes CASSPETGGANVLTF. This chain uses TRBV12-3 or TRBV12-4 with TRBJ2-6, with a possible D match to TRBD2 (5 bases). The CDR3 covers 15 residues. Trimming removed 5 bases at V and 4 bases at J, with 12 bases between.

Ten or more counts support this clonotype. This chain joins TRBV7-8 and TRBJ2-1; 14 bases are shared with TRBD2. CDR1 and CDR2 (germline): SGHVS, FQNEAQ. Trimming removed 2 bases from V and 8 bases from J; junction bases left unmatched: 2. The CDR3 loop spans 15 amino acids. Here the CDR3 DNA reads TGTGCCAGCAGCTTAATGGGACTAGCGGGAGATGAGCAGTTCTTC. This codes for CASSLMGLAGDEQFF. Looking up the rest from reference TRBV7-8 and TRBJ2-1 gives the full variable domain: GAGVSQSPRYKVAKRGQDVALRCDPISGHVSLFWYQQALGQGPEFLTYFQNEAQLDKSGLPSDRFFAERPEGSVSTLKIQRTQQEDSAVYLCASSLMGLAGDEQFFGPGTRLTVL.

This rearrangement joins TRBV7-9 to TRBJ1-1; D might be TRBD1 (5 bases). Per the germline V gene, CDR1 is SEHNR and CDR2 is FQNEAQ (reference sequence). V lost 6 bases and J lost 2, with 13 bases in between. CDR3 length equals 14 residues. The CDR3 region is CASRWGTENTEAFF. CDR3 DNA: TGTGCCAGCAGGTGGGGGACGGAAAACACTGAAGCTTTCTTT. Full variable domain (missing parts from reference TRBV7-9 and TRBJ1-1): DTGVSQNPRHKITKRGQNVTFRCDPISEHNRLYWYRQTLGQGPEFLTYFQNEAQLEKSRLLSDRFSAERPKGSFSTLEIQRTEQGDSAMYLCASRWGTENTEAFFGQGTRLTVV.

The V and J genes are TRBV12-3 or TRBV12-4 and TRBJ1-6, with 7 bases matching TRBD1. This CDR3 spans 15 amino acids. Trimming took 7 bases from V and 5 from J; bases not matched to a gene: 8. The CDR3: CASTLGTANNSPLHF. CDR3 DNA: TGTGCCAGCACCTTAGGGACAGCAAATAATTCACCCCTCCACTTT.

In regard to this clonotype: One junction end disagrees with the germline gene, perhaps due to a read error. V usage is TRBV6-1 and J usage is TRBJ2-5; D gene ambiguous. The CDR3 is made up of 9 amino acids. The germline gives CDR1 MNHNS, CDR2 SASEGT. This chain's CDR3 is CASSSKRHF. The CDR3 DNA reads TGTGCCAGCAGCTCTAAGAGGCACTTC.